This T cell receptor beta chain was profiled in a study of T cell changes during pregnancy in multiple sclerosis. This clone was observed once. The germline gives CDR1 SEHNR, CDR2 FQNEAQ (reference sequence). CDR3 length equals 13 residues. V shed 5 bases and J shed 2 bases, with 10 bases lying between them. Using immunoSEQ multiplex PCR, the repertoire was profiled, and TCRdb retains in-frame clones only, with some absent. The table shows 20,000 to 25,000 clones, with about nine tenths occurring only once. J is TRBJ2-7 and V is TRBV7-9; possibly TRBD2 for D (5 bases). The sample consisted of CD8+ T cells from peripheral blood mononuclear cells, taken in the first trimester of pregnancy. The receptor was isolated from a female donor in good health, enrolled as a control in a pregnancy study. The CDR3 nucleotides are TGTGCCAGCAGCGTTAGCGCTCCCTACGAGCAGTACTTC. It translates to CASSVSAPYEQYF.